The following is a T cell receptor (beta chain) sequence with its context. Its matching antigen is unknown. This entry is derived from a study of cytomegalovirus exposure and HLA in healthy donors. This CDR3 comprises 18 residues. The V and J ends lost 2 bases and 3 bases, in that order; junction bases with no gene match: 13. CDR1 and CDR2 (germline): SGHTS, YDEGEE. Study results and limitations: Several V segments, TRBV6-2 and TRBV6-3 among them, could not be told apart and were dropped. CMV serostatus stood as the only immune exposure information on hand. In a later analysis, the majority of CMV-associated beta chains seemingly showed HLA restriction.

Researchers ran the PCR with 60 Vbeta and 13 Jbeta primers. TCRdb's copy holds only in-frame clones and misses some; the assay was immunoSEQ multiplex PCR. This table has roughly 100,000 clones, about an eighth appearing once. The sequencing input was PBMCs. The TCR comes from a man in his forties in good health and CMV-seropositive. V is TRBV5-8 and J is TRBJ1-2, with 10 bases fitting TRBD1. The CDR3 loop is CASSFVTGTGVAYYGYTF. CDR3 nucleotides: TGTGCCAGCAGCTTTGTTACCGGGACAGGGGTCGCATACTATGGCTACACCTTC.